Listed below are T cell receptor beta chains from one sample, sequenced in a study of identical twins. TCRdb reanalysed the 5' RACE reads using MiXCR and keeps one entry per CDR3 protein. The sample holds about 220,000 distinct CDR3 sequences, 6.5% seen once. The data also belong to a second study, concerning T cells expressing NK-cell markers.

Sequencing was done on a sample of CD8+ T cells sorted from blood. These receptors were collected from a woman aged 18 to 35 in good health. Both conserved end residues are part of each CDR3. The D gene is left open where the match is weak. A clone size is listed for some rows: how often the clone was seen (once, few, many), or a class if it is expanded.

v_gene: TRBV7-6
abundance: .
d_gene: .
j_gene: TRBJ2-2
CDR3nt: TGTGCCACCAGTCACGGTGGAGGGACCGGGGAGCTGTTTTTT
CDR3aa: CATSHGGGTGELFF

v_gene: TRBV4-2
abundance: many
d_gene: .
j_gene: TRBJ2-7
CDR3nt: TGTGCCAGCAGCCAAATAGCTGACGAGCAGTACTTC
CDR3aa: CASSQIADEQYF

v_gene: TRBV20-1
abundance: few
d_gene: TRBD2
j_gene: TRBJ2-5
CDR3nt: TGCAGTGCTCCCTCCGCGCGGGAGGACGAGTACCAAGAGACCCAGTACTTC
CDR3aa: CSAPSAREDEYQETQYF

v_gene: TRBV29-1
abundance: .
d_gene: TRBD1
j_gene: TRBJ1-1
CDR3nt: TGCAGCGTCGACAGGGGAGGCACTGAAGCTTTCTTT
CDR3aa: CSVDRGGTEAFF

v_gene: TRBV5-1
abundance: many
d_gene: .
j_gene: TRBJ2-1
CDR3nt: TGCGCCAGCAGCTCAGGGACTGGAGGAGGGAATGAGCAGTTCTTC
CDR3aa: CASSSGTGGGNEQFF

v_gene: TRBV27
abundance: .
d_gene: .
j_gene: TRBJ1-2
CDR3nt: TGTGCCAGCAGTTTCGTCGGCAGTGACTATGGCTACACCTTC
CDR3aa: CASSFVGSDYGYTF

v_gene: TRBV7-8
abundance: few
d_gene: .
j_gene: TRBJ2-7
CDR3nt: TGTGCCAGCAGCTTAAATCGTCGGAGCTCCTACGAGCAGTACTTC
CDR3aa: CASSLNRRSSYEQYF

v_gene: TRBV12-3/TRBV12-4
abundance: .
d_gene: .
j_gene: TRBJ2-3
CDR3nt: TGTGCCAGCACCTTTACTGGCGATACGCAGTATTTT
CDR3aa: CASTFTGDTQYF

v_gene: TRBV4-2
abundance: few
d_gene: TRBD1
j_gene: TRBJ1-1
CDR3nt: TGTGCCAGCAGCGAAGGACTAGGGGGCAGCACTGAAGTTTTCTTT
CDR3aa: CASSEGLGGSTEVFF

v_gene: TRBV27
abundance: .
d_gene: TRBD2
j_gene: TRBJ2-1
CDR3nt: TGTGCCAGCAGTCCCTTTGTGGGAGGGATGAATGAGCAGTTCTTC
CDR3aa: CASSPFVGGMNEQFF

v_gene: TRBV27
abundance: few
d_gene: .
j_gene: TRBJ1-3
CDR3nt: TGTGCCAGCAGTCCCAGCCTGAGTGGTGGAAACACCATATATTTT
CDR3aa: CASSPSLSGGNTIYF

v_gene: TRBV4-3
abundance: .
d_gene: TRBD2
j_gene: TRBJ2-5
CDR3nt: TGCGCCAGCAGCCAAGGCCCAGCGGGAAAAGAGACCCAGTACTTC
CDR3aa: CASSQGPAGKETQYF

v_gene: TRBV10-1
abundance: .
d_gene: .
j_gene: TRBJ1-1
CDR3nt: TGCGCCAGCAGTGAGCCAACACCCACGGCTGAACCGAGCACAGCTGAAGCTTTCTTT
CDR3aa: CASSEPTPTAEPSTAEAFF

v_gene: TRBV12-3/TRBV12-4
abundance: many
d_gene: .
j_gene: TRBJ2-1
CDR3nt: TGTGCCAGCAGTCCCCCGTATTTCAATGAGCAGTTCTTC
CDR3aa: CASSPPYFNEQFF

v_gene: TRBV7-8
abundance: many
d_gene: TRBD1
j_gene: TRBJ1-6
CDR3nt: TGTGCCAGCAGCTTTGGGACAGCCTATAATTCACCCCTCCACTTT
CDR3aa: CASSFGTAYNSPLHF

v_gene: TRBV5-1
abundance: few
d_gene: TRBD1
j_gene: TRBJ1-5
CDR3nt: TGCGCCAGCAGCCCCTGGACAGGGGAAGGTCAGCCCCAGCATTTT
CDR3aa: CASSPWTGEGQPQHF

v_gene: TRBV9
abundance: few
d_gene: TRBD2
j_gene: TRBJ2-7
CDR3nt: TGTGCCAGCAGCCCCGGGCCGGGGGGCTACGAGCAGTACTTC
CDR3aa: CASSPGPGGYEQYF

v_gene: TRBV27
abundance: .
d_gene: TRBD2
j_gene: TRBJ2-5
CDR3nt: TGTGCCAGCAGTTCCCGGGGACTAAAGGCGGAGTTGCGGACCCAGTACTTC
CDR3aa: CASSSRGLKAELRTQYF

v_gene: TRBV29-1
abundance: .
d_gene: TRBD2
j_gene: TRBJ2-1
CDR3nt: TGCAGCGTTGAAGGGGGGGATAGCGGGGGGTACAATGAGCAGTTCTTC
CDR3aa: CSVEGGDSGGYNEQFF

v_gene: TRBV12-3/TRBV12-4
abundance: many
d_gene: .
j_gene: TRBJ2-1
CDR3nt: TGTGCCAGCAGTTTCGGTAATTCCCAGTTCTTC
CDR3aa: CASSFGNSQFF

v_gene: TRBV9
abundance: many
d_gene: .
j_gene: TRBJ1-5
CDR3nt: TGTGCCAGCTCGCAAGGGGCGGCAGGTGACAATCAGCCCCAGCATTTT
CDR3aa: CASSQGAAGDNQPQHF

v_gene: TRBV9
abundance: .
d_gene: .
j_gene: TRBJ1-5
CDR3nt: TGTGCCAGCAGCGTAGATGCCGGGGGCAATCAGCCCCAGCATTTT
CDR3aa: CASSVDAGGNQPQHF

v_gene: TRBV9
abundance: many
d_gene: .
j_gene: TRBJ2-5
CDR3nt: TGTGCCAGCAGCGCGCAACGGGAGAAGGGAGAGACCCAGTACTTC
CDR3aa: CASSAQREKGETQYF

v_gene: TRBV5-5
abundance: .
d_gene: .
j_gene: TRBJ2-2
CDR3nt: TGTGCCAGCACTGTATCCTCGGACGGGGAGCTGTTTTTT
CDR3aa: CASTVSSDGELFF

v_gene: TRBV7-2
abundance: few
d_gene: .
j_gene: TRBJ1-2
CDR3nt: TGTGCCAGCAGCCCCGGGAGGGGCGACTATGGCTACACCTTC
CDR3aa: CASSPGRGDYGYTF

v_gene: TRBV7-8
abundance: few
d_gene: .
j_gene: TRBJ2-7
CDR3nt: TGTGCCAGCAGCTGGAACTACGAGCAGTACTTC
CDR3aa: CASSWNYEQYF

v_gene: TRBV9
abundance: .
d_gene: .
j_gene: TRBJ1-2
CDR3nt: TGTGCCAGCAGCGTAGAGGTGGAAAAGAACTATGGCTACACCTTC
CDR3aa: CASSVEVEKNYGYTF

v_gene: TRBV13
abundance: .
d_gene: TRBD2
j_gene: TRBJ2-3
CDR3nt: TGTGCCAGCAGTCCCGGGACTAGCGACACAGATACGCAGTATTTT
CDR3aa: CASSPGTSDTDTQYF

v_gene: TRBV6-1
abundance: few
d_gene: TRBD1
j_gene: TRBJ1-1
CDR3nt: TGTGCCAGCAGTGAGGGACAGCTGAACACTGAAGCTTTCTTT
CDR3aa: CASSEGQLNTEAFF

v_gene: TRBV27
abundance: .
d_gene: TRBD2
j_gene: TRBJ2-7
CDR3nt: TGTGCCAGCAGTGCGTCCACTAGCGGAGCTACCTACGAGCAGTACTTC
CDR3aa: CASSASTSGATYEQYF

v_gene: TRBV6-1
abundance: few
d_gene: TRBD1
j_gene: TRBJ2-3
CDR3nt: TGTGCCAGCACTGACAGGGGGGGAGCAGATACGCAGTATTTT
CDR3aa: CASTDRGGADTQYF

v_gene: TRBV27
abundance: few
d_gene: .
j_gene: TRBJ2-1
CDR3nt: TGTGCCAGCAGTTTCAGAGTGAATGAGCAGTTCTTC
CDR3aa: CASSFRVNEQFF

v_gene: TRBV7-9
abundance: few
d_gene: .
j_gene: TRBJ2-1
CDR3nt: TGTGCCAGCAGCCCGGACTCGTCCAATGAGCAGTTCTTC
CDR3aa: CASSPDSSNEQFF

v_gene: TRBV11-2
abundance: many
d_gene: .
j_gene: TRBJ2-7
CDR3nt: TGTGCCAGCAGCTGGAGGGGTCACTCCTACGAGCAGTACTTC
CDR3aa: CASSWRGHSYEQYF

v_gene: TRBV4-1
abundance: few
d_gene: .
j_gene: TRBJ2-3
CDR3nt: TGCGCCAGCAGCCAAGATCAAGATACGCAGTATTTT
CDR3aa: CASSQDQDTQYF

v_gene: TRBV6-5
abundance: .
d_gene: .
j_gene: TRBJ1-2
CDR3nt: TGTGCCAGCAGATCCATCCCGTGGGGCTACACCTTC
CDR3aa: CASRSIPWGYTF

v_gene: TRBV3-1
abundance: .
d_gene: .
j_gene: TRBJ2-5
CDR3nt: TGTGCCAGCAGCCAAGGGTCACTCCCACAAGAGACCCAGTACTTC
CDR3aa: CASSQGSLPQETQYF

v_gene: TRBV10-3
abundance: .
d_gene: TRBD1
j_gene: TRBJ1-4
CDR3nt: TGTGCCATCAGTGGAGTGGGACAGCCTGAAAAACTGTTTTTT
CDR3aa: CAISGVGQPEKLFF

v_gene: TRBV6-5
abundance: many
d_gene: TRBD1
j_gene: TRBJ1-6
CDR3nt: TGTGCCAGCAGTTACTCGATAGAGGGGGCTTCACCCCTCCACTTT
CDR3aa: CASSYSIEGASPLHF

v_gene: TRBV16
abundance: .
d_gene: .
j_gene: TRBJ2-1
CDR3nt: TGTGCCAGCACCTTCTCGGATGAGCAGTTCTTC
CDR3aa: CASTFSDEQFF

v_gene: TRBV20-1
abundance: few
d_gene: .
j_gene: TRBJ1-4
CDR3nt: TGCAGTGCTCCAATAGGACAGACAGAAGGGGGAGGACTGTTTTTT
CDR3aa: CSAPIGQTEGGGLFF

v_gene: TRBV14
abundance: .
d_gene: TRBD2
j_gene: TRBJ2-5
CDR3nt: TGTGCCAGCAGCCAAGAAGCGGGGAGGAGGCAGACCCAGTACTTC
CDR3aa: CASSQEAGRRQTQYF

v_gene: TRBV6-2/TRBV6-3
abundance: few
d_gene: .
j_gene: TRBJ2-2
CDR3nt: TGTGCCAGCAGGAGATTGAGGGTCCTACGGATTGACACCGGGGAGCTGTTTTTT
CDR3aa: CASRRLRVLRIDTGELFF

v_gene: TRBV7-9
abundance: .
d_gene: .
j_gene: TRBJ1-6
CDR3nt: TGTGCCAGCAGAATATCAGACAATTCACCCCTCCACTTT
CDR3aa: CASRISDNSPLHF

v_gene: TRBV29-1
abundance: few
d_gene: .
j_gene: TRBJ1-2
CDR3nt: TGCAGCGTTGAGAGTGGATCGGGTTATGACTATGGCTACACCTTC
CDR3aa: CSVESGSGYDYGYTF